This entry is about one T cell receptor beta chain. As yet, its antigen is unknown. Noted time point: week 35, safety follow-up. Every vaccine dose comprised 300 ug of mutant IDH1 20-mer peptide plus topical imiquimod. V lost 0 bases and J lost 3, with 15 bases in between. Germline values: CDR1 LNHNV, CDR2 YYDKDF (reference sequence). The CDR3 has 16 amino acids. These data belong to a study of a mutant IDH1 vaccine in newly diagnosed glioma. Overall study context: With temozolomide cycles, or 4-6 weeks after radiotherapy alone, vaccination was started. Most patients had received both radiotherapy and temozolomide, the prior options being radiotherapy, temozolomide, or both.

Here immunoSEQ multiplex PCR was the method, and the copy in TCRdb shows in-frame clones only, minus some. The sample consists of over 65,000 clones, more than 70% of them appearing once. Study-wide results and caveats: Variations in leading peripheral T cell clonotypes appeared to have no connection with pseudoprogression.

The V gene is TRBV15, the J gene TRBJ2-7, with D perhaps TRBD1 (8 bases). Sample: PBMCs, taken from a glioma patient whose treatment included an IDH1 peptide vaccine. This sequence was found in a man younger than 35 with glioma. The CDR3 reads CATSRDPNRGGYEQYF. CDR3 nucleotide sequence: TGTGCCACCAGCAGAGATCCGAACAGGGGGGGCTACGAGCAGTACTTC. Based on the CDR3 plus reference TRBV15 and TRBJ2-7, the full variable domain is DAMVIQNPRYQVTQFGKPVTLSCSQTLNHNVMYWYQQKSSQAPKLLFHYYDKDFNNEADTPDNFQSRRPNTSFCFLDIRSPGLGDTAMYLCATSRDPNRGGYEQYFGPGTRLTVT.